The 5 T cell receptor beta chains presented below share a single source sample, sequenced in a study of cytomegalovirus exposure and HLA in healthy donors. PCR amplification relied on 60 Vbeta primers (plus 13 Jbeta primers). Measured with immunoSEQ multiplex PCR; TCRdb has only the in-frame clones, and not every one. This table has under 170,000 clones, about three fifths appearing once. Specimen: PBMCs. The receptors derive from an older woman in good health and CMV-seropositive.

The chain links TRBV2 to TRBJ2-5; tentatively, D is TRBD2 (6 bases). V was shortened by 6 bases and J by 3 bases, with 14 bases between the two germline ends. The V gene's germline CDR1 is SNHLY and CDR2 FYNNEI. This CDR3 is built from 14 residues. CDR3 nucleotide sequence: TGTGCCAGCAGCGTTAACGGGGGAGAAGAGACCCAGTACTTC. Protein product: CASSVNGGEETQYF.

The chain links TRBV19 to TRBJ1-1; D is perhaps TRBD1 (6 bases). Trimming took 3 bases from V and 5 from J, leaving 16 bases between them. The CDR3 covers 15 residues. The germline CDR1 and CDR2 sequences are LNHDA and SQIVND (reference sequence). This CDR3 reads CASSILGAGVTEAFF. CDR3 nucleotides: TGTGCCAGTAGTATTCTAGGGGCAGGGGTGACTGAAGCTTTCTTT.

The chain uses TRBV7-9 and TRBJ2-3, with 9 nucleotides matching TRBD2. V lost 5 bases, J lost 3 bases, and 9 bases stayed unmatched. The CDR3 sequence is 16 residues long. Looked up from germline, CDR1 is SEHNR and CDR2 is FQNEAQ (reference sequence). DNA for the CDR3: TGTGCCAGCAGCCAAGGGGCTAGCGGGAATACAGATACGCAGTATTTT. Its translation: CASSQGASGNTDTQYF.

V and J are TRBV5-6 and TRBJ2-1, with D possibly being TRBD1 (5 bases). Germline CDR1 SGHDT, CDR2 YYEEEE. The CDR3 runs 17 residues. Trimming took off 4 bases at V and 0 bases at J, with 17 bases between the two ends. The chain's CDR3 is CASSPSAGPSSYNEQFF. In DNA form, the CDR3 reads TGTGCCAGCAGCCCCTCGGCAGGGCCGAGCTCCTACAATGAGCAGTTCTTC.

The genes are TRBV29-1 and TRBJ2-5; 14 bases map to TRBD2. Germline V gives CDR1 SQVTM, CDR2 ANQGSEA. With 7 bases clipped from V and 5 bases from J, the junction kept 6 bases outside the gene matches. The CDR3 loop spans 14 amino acids. The CDR3 loop reads CSAGTSGRAETQYF. CDR3 sequence (DNA): TGCAGCGCTGGGACTAGCGGGAGAGCTGAGACCCAGTACTTC.